This is a list of T cell receptor beta chains from one sample in a study of cytomegalovirus exposure and HLA in healthy donors. The assay was immunoSEQ multiplex PCR, and TCRdb's table has in-frame clones only and misses some. The table shows 100,000 to 150,000 clones, with around 82% occurring only once. The sample taken for sequencing was PBMCs. The receptors originated from a man aged 25 to 40 in good health and CMV-seropositive. CDR3s include the opening cysteine and the closing phenylalanine or tryptophan. D genes are given only for firm matches. Expanded clones are given a class, and other clones once, few, many or no size at all.

v_gene	j_gene	abundance	d_gene	CDR3nt	CDR3aa
TRBV5-4	TRBJ2-2	few	TRBD2	TGTGCCAGCAGCCTACGGGTTAGCGGGATTACCGGGGAGCTGTTTTTT	CASSLRVSGITGELFF
TRBV7-6	TRBJ2-7	NA	TRBD2	TGTGCCAGCAGCTTAGCGGGAGGGCCCTACGAGCAGTACTTC	CASSLAGGPYEQYF
TRBV28	TRBJ2-7	NA	TRBD1	TGTGCCAGCACGTCCGGCGCGCAGGGGGCCGACGAGCAGCACTTC	CASTSGAQGADEQHF
TRBV5-1	TRBJ2-1	NA	TRBD2	TGCGCCAGCAGCTTAGATGGGACTAGCTATGAGCAGTTCTTC	CASSLDGTSYEQFF
TRBV2	TRBJ2-7	NA	NA	TGTGCCAGCACCCGGGACACCTACGAGCAGTACTTC	CASTRDTYEQYF
TRBV15	TRBJ2-1	NA	TRBD1	TGTGCCACCAGGAGCGCGGGGACAGGGATCTACAATGAGCAGTTCTTC	CATRSAGTGIYNEQFF
TRBV25-1	TRBJ2-7	NA	TRBD2	TGTGCCAGCAGTGACCCGGGCGGGAGCAACGAGCAGTACTTC	CASSDPGGSNEQYF
TRBV6-1	TRBJ2-7	NA	NA	TGTGCCAGCAGTGAAAGCAGGCTCTCCTACGAGCAGTACTTC	CASSESRLSYEQYF
TRBV29-1	TRBJ1-4	once	NA	TGCAGCGTTGCTCGTAGGGGCCACTATGAAAAACTGTTTTTT	CSVARRGHYEKLFF
TRBV5-1	TRBJ1-4	NA	TRBD1	TGCGCCAGCAGCTTTGACAGGGGGCGTTCAACTAATGAAAAACTGTTTTTT	CASSFDRGRSTNEKLFF
TRBV6-1	TRBJ1-5	NA	NA	TGTGCCAGCAGGGGGCCGGGCAATCAGCCCCAGCATTTT	CASRGPGNQPQHF
TRBV19	TRBJ1-5	NA	NA	TGTGCCAGTAGCGTAACAATCGTCCTGTACAATCAGCCCCAGCATTTT	CASSVTIVLYNQPQHF
TRBV11-2	TRBJ2-1	once	TRBD2	TGTGCCAGCAGCTTAGGCGATTGGCCGGGAGGCTTATACAATGAGCAGTTCTTC	CASSLGDWPGGLYNEQFF
TRBV7-9	TRBJ1-2	once	TRBD1	TGTGCCAGCCAGGACAGGGAAGCGTATGGCTACACCTTC	CASQDREAYGYTF
TRBV25-1	TRBJ1-3	few	NA	TGTGCCAGCAGTGGCCGAGAGGCCGGAAACACCATATATTTT	CASSGREAGNTIYF
TRBV5-1	TRBJ1-2	NA	NA	TGCGCCAGCAGGCACACCGGGACATCTAACTATGGCTACACCTTC	CASRHTGTSNYGYTF
TRBV11-3	TRBJ2-3	NA	TRBD2	TGTGCCAGCAGCTTAGTCTCCGGGGGGACGCAGTATTTT	CASSLVSGGTQYF
TRBV7-2	TRBJ2-7	NA	TRBD2	TGTGCCAGCAGCTTAGGGGGCGGGAGCCACGAGCAGTACTTC	CASSLGGGSHEQYF
TRBV7-2	TRBJ1-5	NA	NA	TGTGCCAGCAGCTTAGACAAAGGCAATCAGCCCCAGCATTTT	CASSLDKGNQPQHF
TRBV19	TRBJ2-5	few	NA	TGTGCCAGTAGCCAACTGGGGAGGGAGACCCAGTACTTC	CASSQLGRETQYF
TRBV19	TRBJ1-1	NA	NA	TGTGCCAGTAGTATAATCCGGGTAGGAGGGCACACTGAAGCTTTCTTT	CASSIIRVGGHTEAFF
TRBV11-2	TRBJ1-2	NA	TRBD1	TGTGCCAGCAGCCCCTCCCGCGGGACAGGGATGGGCTACACCTTC	CASSPSRGTGMGYTF
TRBV6-5	TRBJ2-7	NA	TRBD2	TGTGCCAGCAGTCGAGCGGGAGTCACCTACGAGCAGTACTTC	CASSRAGVTYEQYF
TRBV5-1	TRBJ2-5	NA	TRBD2	TGCGCCAGCAGCTCAACCTTAGCGGGAGGTGCCGGGGGAGAGACCCAGTACTTC	CASSSTLAGGAGGETQYF
TRBV9	TRBJ2-5	NA	NA	TGTGCCAGCAGCGTAGGAGGGAGTGGTACGGAGACCCAGTACTTC	CASSVGGSGTETQYF
TRBV7-2	TRBJ1-1	few	NA	TGTGCCAGCAGCCAAGACAGGCGCCCAGCTTTCTTT	CASSQDRRPAFF
TRBV18	TRBJ1-4	NA	TRBD1	TGTGCCAGCTCACCACCGGGACAGGGTGGCGAAAAACTGTTTTTT	CASSPPGQGGEKLFF
TRBV7-2	TRBJ1-2	NA	NA	TGTGCCAGCAGCTCCGGGACACCTCAAAAGGATGGCTACACCTTC	CASSSGTPQKDGYTF
TRBV27	TRBJ1-5	once	NA	TGTGCCAGCAGTAGGGCAGGGAAGAATCAGCCCCAGCATTTT	CASSRAGKNQPQHF
TRBV4-1	TRBJ1-4	few	NA	TGCGCCAGCAGCCTGGGACTGGATAATGAAAAACTGTTTTTT	CASSLGLDNEKLFF
TRBV5-1	TRBJ2-5	NA	NA	TGCGCCAGCAGCTTACAGGGACAAGAGACCCAGTACTTC	CASSLQGQETQYF
TRBV13	TRBJ2-7	NA	TRBD1	TGTGCCAGCAGCTCCACGGACAGGGGGCCCGAGCAGTACTTC	CASSSTDRGPEQYF
TRBV6-5	TRBJ2-1	NA	TRBD2	TGTGCCAGCAGTTACCGGGACTACCACAATGAGCAGTTCTTC	CASSYRDYHNEQFF
TRBV2	TRBJ2-2	NA	NA	TGTGCCAGCAGAGTGGGAGGGAACACCGGGGAGCTGTTTTTT	CASRVGGNTGELFF
TRBV5-6	TRBJ2-3	NA	NA	TGTGCCAGCAGCGCAATACCGGGACTGTACACAGATACGCAGTATTTT	CASSAIPGLYTDTQYF
TRBV4-3	TRBJ1-1	NA	NA	TGCGCCAGCAGCCGGAAGACGCCGACGGGGGTCGACACTGAAGCTTTCTTT	CASSRKTPTGVDTEAFF
TRBV28	TRBJ2-5	NA	TRBD2	TGTGCCAGCAGCCCGGGGGGGCGACTTGAGACCCAGTACTTC	CASSPGGRLETQYF
TRBV7-2	TRBJ2-7	NA	TRBD1	TGTGCCAGCAGCCGATCTACAGGGGGCTACGAGCAGTACTTC	CASSRSTGGYEQYF
TRBV2	TRBJ1-5	NA	NA	TGTGCCAGCAGTCTCGCCAGACAGGCCGAACGGGGCAATCAGCCCCAGCATTTT	CASSLARQAERGNQPQHF
TRBV29-1	TRBJ1-1	NA	TRBD1	TGCAGCTATACCAAGACAGGGTACACTGAAGCTTTCTTT	CSYTKTGYTEAFF
TRBV28	TRBJ2-6	once	NA	TGTGCCACCAGGAGGAGCAGCTCTGGGGCCAACGTCCTGACTTTC	CATRRSSSGANVLTF
TRBV28	TRBJ1-5	NA	NA	TGTGCCAGCAGTTTGTCAGGGTTCAATCAGCCCCAGCATTTT	CASSLSGFNQPQHF
TRBV5-1	TRBJ2-1	NA	TRBD2	TGCGCCAGCAGCTTGGGTCTAGCGGGAGGGGGCAATGAGCAGTTCTTC	CASSLGLAGGGNEQFF
TRBV6-4	TRBJ2-1	NA	TRBD2	TGTGCCAGCAGTAACCAACTAGCGGGAGGGCCCTATGAGCAGTTCTTC	CASSNQLAGGPYEQFF
TRBV11-2	TRBJ2-2	NA	TRBD1	TGTGCCAGCAGCACCCGACCTGACAGGGTAGAGAACACCGGGGAGCTGTTTTTT	CASSTRPDRVENTGELFF
TRBV7-8	TRBJ1-5	once	NA	TGTGCCAGCAGCACAGGGAGCAATCAGCCCCAGCATTTT	CASSTGSNQPQHF
TRBV7-2	TRBJ2-3	NA	NA	TGTGCCAGCAGCCGCAGACTAGATTTTGGAGATACGCAGTATTTT	CASSRRLDFGDTQYF